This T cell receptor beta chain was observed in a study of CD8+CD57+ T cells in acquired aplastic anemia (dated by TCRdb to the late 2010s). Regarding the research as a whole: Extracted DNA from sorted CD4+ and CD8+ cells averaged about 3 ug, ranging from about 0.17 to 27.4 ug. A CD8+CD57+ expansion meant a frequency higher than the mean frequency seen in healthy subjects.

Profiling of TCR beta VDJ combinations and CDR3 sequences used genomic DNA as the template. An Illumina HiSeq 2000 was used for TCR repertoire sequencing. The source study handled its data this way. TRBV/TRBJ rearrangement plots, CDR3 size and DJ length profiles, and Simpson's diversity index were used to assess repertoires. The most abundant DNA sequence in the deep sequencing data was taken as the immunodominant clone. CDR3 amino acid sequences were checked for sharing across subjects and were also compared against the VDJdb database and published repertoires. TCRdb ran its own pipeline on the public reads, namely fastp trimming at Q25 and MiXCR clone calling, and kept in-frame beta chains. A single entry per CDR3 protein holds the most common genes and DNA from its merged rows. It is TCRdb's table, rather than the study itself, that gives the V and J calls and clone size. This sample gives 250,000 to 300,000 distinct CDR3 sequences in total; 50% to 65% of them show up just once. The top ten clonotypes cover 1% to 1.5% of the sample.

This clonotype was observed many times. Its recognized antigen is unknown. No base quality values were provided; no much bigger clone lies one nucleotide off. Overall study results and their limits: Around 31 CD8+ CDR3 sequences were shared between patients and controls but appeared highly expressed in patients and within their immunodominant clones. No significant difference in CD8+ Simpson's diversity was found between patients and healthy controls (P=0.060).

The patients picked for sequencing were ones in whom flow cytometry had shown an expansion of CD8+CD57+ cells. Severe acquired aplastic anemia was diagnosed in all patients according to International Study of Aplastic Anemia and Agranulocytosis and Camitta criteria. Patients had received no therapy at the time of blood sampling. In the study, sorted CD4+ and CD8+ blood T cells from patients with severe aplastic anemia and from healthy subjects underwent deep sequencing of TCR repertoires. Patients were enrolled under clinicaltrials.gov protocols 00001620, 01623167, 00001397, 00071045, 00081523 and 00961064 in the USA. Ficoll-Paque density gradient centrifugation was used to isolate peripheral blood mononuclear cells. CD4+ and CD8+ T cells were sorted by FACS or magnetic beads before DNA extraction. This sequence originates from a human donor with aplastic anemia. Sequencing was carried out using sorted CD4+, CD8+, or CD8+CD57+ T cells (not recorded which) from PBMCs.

The CDR3 reads as follows: CASSELTPTEAFF. The DNA reads as follows: TGTGCCAGCAGTGAACTAACGCCTACTGAAGCTTTCTTT. The receptor chain draws on TRBV2 and TRBJ1-1, with no D gene named confidently. Counted from cysteine to phenylalanine, this CDR3 has 13 amino acids. Only the CDR3 DNA stays, 39 bases, in frame from base 1. Cut back by 2 bases and 5 bases, the V and J ends lie 9 bases apart. CDR1 is given as SNHLY and CDR2 as FYNNEI, both from the germline V gene.